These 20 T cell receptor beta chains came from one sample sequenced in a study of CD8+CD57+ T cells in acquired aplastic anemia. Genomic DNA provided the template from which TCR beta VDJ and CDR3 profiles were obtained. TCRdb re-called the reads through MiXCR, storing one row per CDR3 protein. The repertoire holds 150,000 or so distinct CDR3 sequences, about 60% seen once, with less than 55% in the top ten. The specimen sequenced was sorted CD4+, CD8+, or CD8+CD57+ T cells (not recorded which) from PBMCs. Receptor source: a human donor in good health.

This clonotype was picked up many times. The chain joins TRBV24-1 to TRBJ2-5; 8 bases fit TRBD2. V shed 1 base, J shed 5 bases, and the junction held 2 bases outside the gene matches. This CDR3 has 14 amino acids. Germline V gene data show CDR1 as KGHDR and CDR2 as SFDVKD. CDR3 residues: CATSDLAGDETQYF. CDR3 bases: TGTGCCACCAGTGATTTAGCGGGAGACGAGACCCAGTACTTC.

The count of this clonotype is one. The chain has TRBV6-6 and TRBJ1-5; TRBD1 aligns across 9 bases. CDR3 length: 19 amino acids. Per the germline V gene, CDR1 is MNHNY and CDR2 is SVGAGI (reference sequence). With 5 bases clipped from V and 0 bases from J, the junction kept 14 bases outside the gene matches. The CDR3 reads CASSPDRGGEFGSNQPQHF. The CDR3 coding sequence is TGTGCCAGCAGTCCCGACAGGGGGGGAGAATTTGGTAGCAATCAGCCCCAGCATTTT.

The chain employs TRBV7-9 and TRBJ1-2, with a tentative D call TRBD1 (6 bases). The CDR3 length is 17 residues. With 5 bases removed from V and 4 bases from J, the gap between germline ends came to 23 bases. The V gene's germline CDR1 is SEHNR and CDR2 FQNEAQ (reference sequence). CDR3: CASSEGVRVASFYGYTF. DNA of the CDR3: TGTGCCAGCAGCGAGGGGGTTAGGGTCGCTTCTTTCTATGGCTACACCTTC.

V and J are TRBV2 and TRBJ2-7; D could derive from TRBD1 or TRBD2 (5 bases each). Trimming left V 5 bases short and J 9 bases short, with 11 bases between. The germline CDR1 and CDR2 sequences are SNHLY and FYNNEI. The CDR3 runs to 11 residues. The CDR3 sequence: CASSNGGWQYF. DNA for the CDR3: TGTGCCAGCAGTAATGGGGGATGGCAGTACTTC.

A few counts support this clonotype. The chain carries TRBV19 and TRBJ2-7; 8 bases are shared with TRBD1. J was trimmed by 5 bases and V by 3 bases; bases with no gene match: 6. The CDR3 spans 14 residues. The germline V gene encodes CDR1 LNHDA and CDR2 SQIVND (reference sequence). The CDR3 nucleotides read TGTGCCAGTAGTATGGTCCAGGGGGCAGACGAGCAGTACTTC. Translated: CASSMVQGADEQYF.

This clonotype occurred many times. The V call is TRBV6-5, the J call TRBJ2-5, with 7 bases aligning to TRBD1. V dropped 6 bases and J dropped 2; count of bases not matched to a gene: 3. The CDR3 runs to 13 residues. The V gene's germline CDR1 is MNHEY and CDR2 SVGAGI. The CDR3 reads CASRTGEQETQYF. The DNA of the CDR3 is TGTGCCAGCAGAACAGGGGAACAAGAGACCCAGTACTTC.

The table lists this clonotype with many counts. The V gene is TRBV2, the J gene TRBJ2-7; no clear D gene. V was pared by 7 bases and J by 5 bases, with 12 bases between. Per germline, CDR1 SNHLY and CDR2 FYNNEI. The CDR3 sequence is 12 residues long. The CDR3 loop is CASTGGVDEQYF. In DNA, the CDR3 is TGTGCCAGCACCGGTGGGGTGGACGAGCAGTACTTC.

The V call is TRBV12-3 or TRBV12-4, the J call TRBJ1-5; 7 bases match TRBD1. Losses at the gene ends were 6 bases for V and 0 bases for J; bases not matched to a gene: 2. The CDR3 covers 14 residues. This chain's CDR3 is CASSGQDSNQPQHF. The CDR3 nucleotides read TGTGCCAGCAGCGGACAGGATAGCAATCAGCCCCAGCATTTT.

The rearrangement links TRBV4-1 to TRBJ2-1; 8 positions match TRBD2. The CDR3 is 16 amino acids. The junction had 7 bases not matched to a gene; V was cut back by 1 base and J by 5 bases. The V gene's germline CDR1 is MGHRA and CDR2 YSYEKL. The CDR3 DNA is TGCGCCAGCAGCCAAGCATTACAACTAGCGGACAATGAGCAGTTCTTC. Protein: CASSQALQLADNEQFF.

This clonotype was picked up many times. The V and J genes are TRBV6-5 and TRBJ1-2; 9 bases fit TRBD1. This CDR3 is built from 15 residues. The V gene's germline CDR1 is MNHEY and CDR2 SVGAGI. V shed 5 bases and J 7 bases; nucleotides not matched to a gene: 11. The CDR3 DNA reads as TGTGCCAGCAGTCTGAGGACAGGGGAGGTCTCTGGCTACACCTTC. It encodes CASSLRTGEVSGYTF.

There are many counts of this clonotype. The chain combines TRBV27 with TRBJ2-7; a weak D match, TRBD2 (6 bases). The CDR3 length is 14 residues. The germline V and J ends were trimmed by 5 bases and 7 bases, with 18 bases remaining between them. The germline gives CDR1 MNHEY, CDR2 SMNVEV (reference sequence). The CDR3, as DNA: TGTGCCAGCAGTCCTTTGGCGGGACTGGAGGAGCAGTACTTC. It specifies CASSPLAGLEEQYF.

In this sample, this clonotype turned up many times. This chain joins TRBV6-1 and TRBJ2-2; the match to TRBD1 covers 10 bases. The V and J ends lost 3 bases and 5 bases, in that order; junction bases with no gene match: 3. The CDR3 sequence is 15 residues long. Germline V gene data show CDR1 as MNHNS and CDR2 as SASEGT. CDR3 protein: CASSDGTGDTGELFF. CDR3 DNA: TGTGCCAGCAGTGATGGGACAGGGGATACCGGGGAGCTGTTTTTT.

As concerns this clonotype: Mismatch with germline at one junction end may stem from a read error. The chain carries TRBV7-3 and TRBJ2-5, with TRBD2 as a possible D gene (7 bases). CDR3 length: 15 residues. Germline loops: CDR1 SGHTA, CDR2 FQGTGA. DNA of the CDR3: TGCGCCAGAAGCTTATGGGGGGGGGCGATCGAGACCCAGTACTTC. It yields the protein CARSLWGGAIETQYF.

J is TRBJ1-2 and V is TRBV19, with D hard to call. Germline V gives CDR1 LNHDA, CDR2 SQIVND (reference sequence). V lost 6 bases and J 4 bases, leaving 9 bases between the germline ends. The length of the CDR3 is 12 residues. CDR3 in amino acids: CASSQQTYGYTF. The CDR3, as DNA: TGTGCCAGTAGCCAACAGACCTATGGCTACACCTTC.

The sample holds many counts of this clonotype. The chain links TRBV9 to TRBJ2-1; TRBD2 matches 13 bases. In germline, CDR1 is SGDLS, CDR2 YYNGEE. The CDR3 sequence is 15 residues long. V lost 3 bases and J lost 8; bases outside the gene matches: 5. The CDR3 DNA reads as TGTGCCAGCAGCGAGCAAGGACTAGCGGGAGATGAGCAGTTCTTC. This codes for CASSEQGLAGDEQFF.

CDR3 in amino acids: CASSRNRDGTEAFF. The CDR3 coding sequence is TGCGCCAGCAGCAGAAACAGGGATGGGACTGAAGCTTTCTTT. The chain combines TRBV10-1 with TRBJ1-1, with D perhaps matching TRBD1 (6 bases). Germline-derived CDR1 and CDR2 are WNHNN and SYGVQD (reference sequence). V lost 6 bases and J 5 bases, leaving 16 bases between the germline ends. The CDR3 contains 14 residues.

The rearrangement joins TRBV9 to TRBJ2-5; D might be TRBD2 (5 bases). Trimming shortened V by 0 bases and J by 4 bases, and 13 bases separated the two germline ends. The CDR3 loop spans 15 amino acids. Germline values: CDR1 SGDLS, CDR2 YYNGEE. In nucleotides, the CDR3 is TGTGCCAGCAGCGTAGATGAGGGAGTAAGAGAGACCCAGTACTTC. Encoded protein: CASSVDEGVRETQYF.

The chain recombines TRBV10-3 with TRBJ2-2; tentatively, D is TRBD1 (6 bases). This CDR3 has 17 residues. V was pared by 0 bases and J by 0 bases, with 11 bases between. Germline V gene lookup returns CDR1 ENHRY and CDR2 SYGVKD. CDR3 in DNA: TGTGCCATCAGTGAGTCCTCATGGACAGCGAACACCGGGGAGCTGTTTTTT. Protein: CAISESSWTANTGELFF.

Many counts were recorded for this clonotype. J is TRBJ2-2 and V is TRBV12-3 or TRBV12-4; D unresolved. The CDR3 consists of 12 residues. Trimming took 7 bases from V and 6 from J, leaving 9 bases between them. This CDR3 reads CASKIPSGELFF. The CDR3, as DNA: TGTGCCAGCAAGATCCCCTCCGGGGAGCTGTTTTTT.

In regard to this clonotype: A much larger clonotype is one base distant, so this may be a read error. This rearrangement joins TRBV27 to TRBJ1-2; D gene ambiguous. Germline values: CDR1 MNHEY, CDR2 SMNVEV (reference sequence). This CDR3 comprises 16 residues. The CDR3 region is CASSPLKALGLDGYAF. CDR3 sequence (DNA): TGTGCCAGCAGTCCCCTTAAGGCTTTGGGGTTGGATGGCTACGCCTTC.